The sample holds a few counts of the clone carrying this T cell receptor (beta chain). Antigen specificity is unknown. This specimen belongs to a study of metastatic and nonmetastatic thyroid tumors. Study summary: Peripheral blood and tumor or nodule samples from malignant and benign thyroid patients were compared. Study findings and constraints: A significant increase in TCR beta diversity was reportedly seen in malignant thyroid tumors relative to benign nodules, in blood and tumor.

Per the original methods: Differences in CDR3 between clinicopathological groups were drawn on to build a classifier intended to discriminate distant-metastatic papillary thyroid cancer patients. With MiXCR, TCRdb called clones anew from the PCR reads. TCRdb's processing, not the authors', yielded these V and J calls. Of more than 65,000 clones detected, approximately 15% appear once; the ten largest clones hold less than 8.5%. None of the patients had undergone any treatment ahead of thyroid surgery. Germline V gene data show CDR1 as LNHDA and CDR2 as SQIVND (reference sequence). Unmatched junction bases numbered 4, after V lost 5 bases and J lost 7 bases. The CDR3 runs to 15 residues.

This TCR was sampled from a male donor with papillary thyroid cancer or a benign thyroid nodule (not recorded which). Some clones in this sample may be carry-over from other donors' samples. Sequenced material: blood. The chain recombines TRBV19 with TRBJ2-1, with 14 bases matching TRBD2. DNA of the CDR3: TGTGCCAGTAGTCCACGACTAGCGGGAGGGAATGAGCAGTTCTTC. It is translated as CASSPRLAGGNEQFF.